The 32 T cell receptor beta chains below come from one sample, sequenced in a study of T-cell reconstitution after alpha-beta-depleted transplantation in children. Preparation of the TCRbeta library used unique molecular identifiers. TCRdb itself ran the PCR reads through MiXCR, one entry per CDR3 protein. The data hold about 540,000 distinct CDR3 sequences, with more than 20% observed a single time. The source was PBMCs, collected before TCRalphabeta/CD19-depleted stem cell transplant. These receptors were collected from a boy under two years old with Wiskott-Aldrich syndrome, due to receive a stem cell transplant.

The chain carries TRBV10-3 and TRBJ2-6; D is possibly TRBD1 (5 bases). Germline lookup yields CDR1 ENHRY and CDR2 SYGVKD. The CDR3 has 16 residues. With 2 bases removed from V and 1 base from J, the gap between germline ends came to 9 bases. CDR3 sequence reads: CAISEPTESGANVLTF. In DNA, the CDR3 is TGTGCCATCAGTGAGCCGACAGAGTCTGGGGCCAACGTCCTGACTTTC.

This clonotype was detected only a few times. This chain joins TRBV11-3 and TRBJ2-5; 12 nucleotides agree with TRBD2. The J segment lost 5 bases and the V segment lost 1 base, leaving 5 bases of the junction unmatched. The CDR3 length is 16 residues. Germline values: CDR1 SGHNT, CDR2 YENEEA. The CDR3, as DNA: TGTGCCAGCAGCTTAGGGAAGACTAGCGGGGGCGAGACCCAGTACTTC. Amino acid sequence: CASSLGKTSGGETQYF.

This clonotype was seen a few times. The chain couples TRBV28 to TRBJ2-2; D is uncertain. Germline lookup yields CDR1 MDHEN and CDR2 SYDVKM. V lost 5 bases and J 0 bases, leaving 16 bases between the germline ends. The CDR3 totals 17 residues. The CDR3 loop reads CASSLIAGLANTGELFF. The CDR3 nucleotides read TGTGCCAGCAGTCTTATAGCCGGGCTCGCGAACACCGGGGAGCTGTTTTTT. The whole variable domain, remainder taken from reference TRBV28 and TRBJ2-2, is DVKVTQSSRYLVKRTGEKVFLECVQDMDHENMFWYRQDPGLGLRLIYFSYDVKMKEKGDIPEGYSVSREKKERFSLILESASTNQTSMYLCASSLIAGLANTGELFFGEGSRLTVL.

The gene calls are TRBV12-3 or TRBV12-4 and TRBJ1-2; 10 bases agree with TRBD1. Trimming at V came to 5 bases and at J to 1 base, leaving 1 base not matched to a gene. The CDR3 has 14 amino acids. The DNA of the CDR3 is TGTGCCAGCAGTGGGACAGGGGTTAACTATGGCTACACCTTC. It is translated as CASSGTGVNYGYTF.

CDR3 region: CSAPRTGWEDTQYF. CDR3 DNA sequence: TGCAGTGCTCCCCGGACAGGGTGGGAAGATACGCAGTATTTT. This chain links TRBV20-1 with TRBJ2-3, with 8 nucleotides matching TRBD1. Germline CDR1 is DFQATT and CDR2 is SNEGSKA (reference sequence). CDR3 length: 14 amino acids. Trimming took 5 bases from V and 5 from J; bases not matched to a gene: 9.

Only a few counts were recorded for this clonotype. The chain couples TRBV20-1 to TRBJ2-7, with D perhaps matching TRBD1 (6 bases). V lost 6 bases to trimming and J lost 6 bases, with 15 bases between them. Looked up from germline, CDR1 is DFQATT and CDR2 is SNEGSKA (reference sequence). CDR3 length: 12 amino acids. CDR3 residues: CSASSQGSEQYF. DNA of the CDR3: TGCAGTGCCTCATCACAGGGATCCGAGCAGTACTTC.

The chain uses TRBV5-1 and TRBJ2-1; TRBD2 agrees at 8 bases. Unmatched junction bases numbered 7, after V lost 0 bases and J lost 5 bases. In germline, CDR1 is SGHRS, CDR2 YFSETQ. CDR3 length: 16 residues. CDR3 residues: CASSLVVTSDHNEQFF. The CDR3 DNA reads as TGCGCCAGCAGCTTGGTCGTGACTAGCGATCACAATGAGCAGTTCTTC.

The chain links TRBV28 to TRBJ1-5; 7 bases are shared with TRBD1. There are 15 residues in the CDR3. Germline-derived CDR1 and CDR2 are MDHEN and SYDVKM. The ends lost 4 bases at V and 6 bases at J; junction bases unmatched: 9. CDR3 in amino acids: CASSSPTGLGQPQHF. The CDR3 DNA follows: TGTGCCAGCAGTTCACCGACAGGGTTAGGTCAGCCCCAGCATTTT.

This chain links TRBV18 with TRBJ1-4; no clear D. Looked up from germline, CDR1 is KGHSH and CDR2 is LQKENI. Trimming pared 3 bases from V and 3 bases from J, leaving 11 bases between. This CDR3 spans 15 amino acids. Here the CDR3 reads CASSPGKGPNEKLFF. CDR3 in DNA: TGTGCCAGCTCACCTGGCAAGGGCCCTAATGAAAAACTGTTTTTT.

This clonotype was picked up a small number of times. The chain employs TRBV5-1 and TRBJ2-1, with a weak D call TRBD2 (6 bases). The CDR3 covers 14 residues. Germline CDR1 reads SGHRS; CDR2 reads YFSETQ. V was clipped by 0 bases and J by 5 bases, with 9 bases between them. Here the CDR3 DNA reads TGCGCCAGCAGCTTGGAGGGCGGGGACAATGAGCAGTTCTTC. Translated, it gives CASSLEGGDNEQFF.

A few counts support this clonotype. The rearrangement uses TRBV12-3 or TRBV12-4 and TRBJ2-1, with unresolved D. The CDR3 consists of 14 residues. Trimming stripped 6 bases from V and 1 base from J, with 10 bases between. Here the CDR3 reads CASRGIESYNEQFF. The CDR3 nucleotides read TGTGCCAGCAGGGGAATCGAATCCTACAATGAGCAGTTCTTC.

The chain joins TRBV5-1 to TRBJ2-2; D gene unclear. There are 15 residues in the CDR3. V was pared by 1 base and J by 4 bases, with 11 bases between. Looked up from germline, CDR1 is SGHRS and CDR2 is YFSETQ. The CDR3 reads CASSLSALTTGELFF. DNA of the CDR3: TGCGCCAGCAGCTTGTCAGCCCTCACCACCGGGGAGCTGTTTTTT.

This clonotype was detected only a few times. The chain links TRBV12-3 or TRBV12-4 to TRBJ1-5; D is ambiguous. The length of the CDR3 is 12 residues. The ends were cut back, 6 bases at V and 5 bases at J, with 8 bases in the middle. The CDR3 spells CASSYYDQPQHF. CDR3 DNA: TGTGCCAGCAGCTATTACGATCAGCCCCAGCATTTT.

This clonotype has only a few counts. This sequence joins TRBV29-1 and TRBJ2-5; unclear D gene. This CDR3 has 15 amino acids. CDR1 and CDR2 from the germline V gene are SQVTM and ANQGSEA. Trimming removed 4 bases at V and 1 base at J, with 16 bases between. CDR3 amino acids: CSVVLLPPFQETQYF. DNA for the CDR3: TGCAGCGTTGTGTTGCTCCCACCATTCCAAGAGACCCAGTACTTC.

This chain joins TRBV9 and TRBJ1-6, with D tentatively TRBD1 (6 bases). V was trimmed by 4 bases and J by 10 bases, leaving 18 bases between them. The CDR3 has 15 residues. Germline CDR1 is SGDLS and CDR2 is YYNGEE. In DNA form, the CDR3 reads TGTGCCAGCAGCCCCATGACATCAGGGGCCTCACCCCTCCACTTT. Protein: CASSPMTSGASPLHF.

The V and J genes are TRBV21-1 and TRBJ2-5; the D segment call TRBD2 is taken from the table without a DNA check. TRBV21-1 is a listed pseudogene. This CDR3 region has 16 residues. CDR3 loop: CASSKVPRGRRETQYF. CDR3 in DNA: TGTGCCAGCAGCAAAGTCCCTAGAGGCAGGCGTGAGACCCAGTACTTC.

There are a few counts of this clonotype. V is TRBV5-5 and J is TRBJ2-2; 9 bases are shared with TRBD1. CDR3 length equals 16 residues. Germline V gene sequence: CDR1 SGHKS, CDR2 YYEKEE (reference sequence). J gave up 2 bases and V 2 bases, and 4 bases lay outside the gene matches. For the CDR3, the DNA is TGTGCCAGCAGCTTAATACAGGGGGCAAACACCGGGGAGCTGTTTTTT. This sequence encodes CASSLIQGANTGELFF.

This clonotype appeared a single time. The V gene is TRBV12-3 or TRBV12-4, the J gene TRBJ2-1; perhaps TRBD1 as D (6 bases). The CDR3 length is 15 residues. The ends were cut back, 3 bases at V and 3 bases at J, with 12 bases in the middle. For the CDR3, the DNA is TGTGCCAGCAGTTTTGTCAGGGGTTACTACAATGAGCAGTTCTTC. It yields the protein CASSFVRGYYNEQFF.

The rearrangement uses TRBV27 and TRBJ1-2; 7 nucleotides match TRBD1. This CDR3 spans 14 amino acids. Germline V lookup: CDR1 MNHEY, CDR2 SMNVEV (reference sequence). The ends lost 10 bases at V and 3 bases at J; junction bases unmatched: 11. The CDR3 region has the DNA TGTGCCACCAGCCCTCGACAGGGCGACTATGGCTACACCTTC. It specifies CATSPRQGDYGYTF.

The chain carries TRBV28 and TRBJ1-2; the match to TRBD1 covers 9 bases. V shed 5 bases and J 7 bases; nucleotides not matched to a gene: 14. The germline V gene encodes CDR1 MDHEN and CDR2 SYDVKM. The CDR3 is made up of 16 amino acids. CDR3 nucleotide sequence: TGTGCCAGCAGTCCAGATTGGACAGGGGCCGGCGGTGGCTACACCTTC. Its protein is CASSPDWTGAGGGYTF.

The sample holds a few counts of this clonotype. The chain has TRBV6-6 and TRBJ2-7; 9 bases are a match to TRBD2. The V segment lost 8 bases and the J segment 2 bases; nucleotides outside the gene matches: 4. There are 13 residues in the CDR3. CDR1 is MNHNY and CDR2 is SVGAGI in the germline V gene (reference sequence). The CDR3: CASLSGGTYEQYF. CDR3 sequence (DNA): TGTGCCAGCCTTAGCGGGGGAACCTACGAGCAGTACTTC.

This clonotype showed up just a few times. The CDR3 nucleotides are TGCGCCAGCAGTCCAGGGGGTGACTTTGGGGCTTTCTTT. Its translation is CASSPGGDFGAFF. The chain is built from TRBV5-1 and TRBJ1-1; 7 nucleotides align to TRBD1. V was clipped by 5 bases and J by 11 bases; unmatched bases: 12. The germline V gene encodes CDR1 SGHRS and CDR2 YFSETQ. The CDR3 loop spans 13 amino acids.

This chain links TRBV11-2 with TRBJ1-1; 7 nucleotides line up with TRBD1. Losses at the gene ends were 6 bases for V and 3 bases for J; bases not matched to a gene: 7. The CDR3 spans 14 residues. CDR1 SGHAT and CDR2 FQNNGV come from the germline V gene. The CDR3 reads CASRRGTDHTEAFF. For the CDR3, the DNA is TGTGCCAGCAGAAGGGGGACAGACCACACTGAAGCTTTCTTT.

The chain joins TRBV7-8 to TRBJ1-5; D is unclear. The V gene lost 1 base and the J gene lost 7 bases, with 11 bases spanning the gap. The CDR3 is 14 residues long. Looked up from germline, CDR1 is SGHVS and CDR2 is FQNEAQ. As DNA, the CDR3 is TGTGCCAGCAGCTTAGAGTATGGGTCACAGCCCCAGCATTTT. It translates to CASSLEYGSQPQHF.

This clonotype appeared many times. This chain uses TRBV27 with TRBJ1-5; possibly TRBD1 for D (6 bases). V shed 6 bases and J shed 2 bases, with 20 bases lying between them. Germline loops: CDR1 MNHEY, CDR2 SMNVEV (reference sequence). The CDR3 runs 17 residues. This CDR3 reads CASRTTRGEGRNQPQHF. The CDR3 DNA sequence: TGTGCCAGCAGGACGACGAGGGGGGAGGGTCGCAATCAGCCCCAGCATTTT.

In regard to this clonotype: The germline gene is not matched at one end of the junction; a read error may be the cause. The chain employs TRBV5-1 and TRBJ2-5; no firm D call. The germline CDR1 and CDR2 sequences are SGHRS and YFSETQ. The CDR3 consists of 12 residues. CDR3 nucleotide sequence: TGCGCCAGCAGCATGCGCCAAGAGACCCACTACTTC. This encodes CASSMRQETHYF.

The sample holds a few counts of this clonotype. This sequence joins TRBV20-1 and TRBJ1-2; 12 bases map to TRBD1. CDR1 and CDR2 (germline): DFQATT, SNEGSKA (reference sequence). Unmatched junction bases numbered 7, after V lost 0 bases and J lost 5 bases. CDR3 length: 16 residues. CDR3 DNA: TGCAGTGCTAGAGATTGGGGACAGGGGGCTGGGTATGGCTACACCTTC. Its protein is CSARDWGQGAGYGYTF.

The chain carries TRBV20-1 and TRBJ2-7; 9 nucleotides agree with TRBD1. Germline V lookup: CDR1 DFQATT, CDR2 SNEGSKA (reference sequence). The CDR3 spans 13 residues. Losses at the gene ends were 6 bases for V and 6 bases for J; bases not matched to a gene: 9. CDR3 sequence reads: CSACAQGAGEQYF. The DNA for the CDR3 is TGCAGTGCCTGTGCACAGGGGGCGGGCGAGCAGTACTTC.

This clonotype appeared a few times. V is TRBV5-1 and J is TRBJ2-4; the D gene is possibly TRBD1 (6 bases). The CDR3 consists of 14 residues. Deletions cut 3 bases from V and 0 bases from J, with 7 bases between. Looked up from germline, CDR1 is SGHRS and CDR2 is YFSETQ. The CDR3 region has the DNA TGCGCCAGCAGCTGGGGGCTAGCCAAAAACATTCAGTACTTC. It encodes CASSWGLAKNIQYF.

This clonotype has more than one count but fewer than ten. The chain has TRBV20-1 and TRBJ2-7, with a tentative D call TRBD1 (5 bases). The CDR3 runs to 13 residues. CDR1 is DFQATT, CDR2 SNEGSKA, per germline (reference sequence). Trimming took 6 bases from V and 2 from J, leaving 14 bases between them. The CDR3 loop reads CSANLPGTYEQYF. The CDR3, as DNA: TGCAGTGCCAACTTGCCAGGGACCTACGAGCAGTACTTC.

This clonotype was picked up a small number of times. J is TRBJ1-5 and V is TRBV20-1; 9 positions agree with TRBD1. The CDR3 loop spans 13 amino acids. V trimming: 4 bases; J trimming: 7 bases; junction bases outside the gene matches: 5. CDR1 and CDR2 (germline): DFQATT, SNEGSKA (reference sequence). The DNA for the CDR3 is TGCAGTGCTATGACAGGGGGTGGGCAGCCCCAGCATTTT. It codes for CSAMTGGGQPQHF.

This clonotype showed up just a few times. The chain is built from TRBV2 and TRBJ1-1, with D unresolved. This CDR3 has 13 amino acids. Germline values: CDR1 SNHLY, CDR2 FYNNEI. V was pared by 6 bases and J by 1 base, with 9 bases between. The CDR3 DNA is TGTGCCAGCAGGTACAGAACGAACACTGAAGCTTTCTTT. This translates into CASRYRTNTEAFF.